This T cell receptor beta chain was profiled in a study of lymphopenia after photon versus proton radiotherapy. Points from the study as a whole: A bigger post-nadir fall in TCR diversity correlated inversely with survival time in deceased patients.

Generated by immunoSEQ multiplex PCR, the TCRdb table keeps only in-frame clones and is missing some. Among around 66,000 clones listed, approximately 84% were seen once. Comment on this clone: Its specificity is unknown.

Looked up from germline, CDR1 is LNHDA and CDR2 is SQIVND (reference sequence). This CDR3 region has 17 residues. J lost 2 bases, V lost 4 bases, and 8 bases had no gene match. This receptor was identified in a man aged 35 to 55 with gastric cancer. The material was peripheral blood, obtained from a patient treated with photon-based radiotherapy. V usage is TRBV19 and J usage is TRBJ2-2; 9 nucleotides agree with TRBD1. The DNA for the CDR3 is TGTGCCAGTAGTACCCGAGGGGGACAGGGAAACACCGGGGAGCTGTTTTTT. Its protein is CASSTRGGQGNTGELFF. The full variable domain, in which reference TRBV19 and TRBJ2-2 provide the parts outside the CDR3, is DGGITQSPKYLFRKEGQNVTLSCEQNLNHDAMYWYRQDPGQGLRLIYYSQIVNDFQKGDIAEGYSVSREKKESFPLTVTSAQKNPTAFYLCASSTRGGQGNTGELFFGEGSRLTVL.